The 32 T cell receptor beta chains presented below share a single source sample, sequenced in a study of blood T cell repertoires in COVID-19. Sequenced by immunoSEQ multiplex PCR; TCRdb stores in-frame clones only, minus some. This sample has roughly 99,000 clones, with approximately 85% found just once. Sequenced material: peripheral blood. Receptor source: a woman at least 80 years old with active or convalescent COVID-19.

This clone was recorded once. V gene TRBV15 combines with J gene TRBJ1-1; D perhaps matches TRBD1 (5 bases). V gave up 0 bases and J gave up 4 bases, with 15 bases separating them. Germline V gives CDR1 LNHNV, CDR2 YYDKDF (reference sequence). The CDR3 extends over 16 amino acids. CDR3 coding DNA: TGTGCCACCAGCAGAGATCTTGGGGGGGAGGGCACTGAAGCTTTCTTT. Its translation is CATSRDLGGEGTEAFF.

A few counts support this clone. Written as DNA, the CDR3 is TGTGCCAGCACCGTACGGTCTGAAGCTTTCTTT. Amino acid sequence: CASTVRSEAFF. The chain is built from TRBV28 and TRBJ1-1; the D is unclear. Germline lookup yields CDR1 MDHEN and CDR2 SYDVKM. This CDR3 is 11 amino acids long. V lost 7 bases and J 6 bases, leaving 9 bases between the germline ends.

The chain links TRBV18 to TRBJ1-2, with D unresolved. Deletions cut 1 base from V and 0 bases from J, with 12 bases between. The germline V gene has CDR1 KGHSH and CDR2 LQKENI. CDR3 size: 16 residues. The CDR3 here is CASSPLGREANYGYTF. For the CDR3, the DNA is TGTGCCAGCTCACCACTCGGACGGGAAGCTAACTATGGCTACACCTTC.

This clone occurred a few times. This rearrangement joins TRBV5-1 to TRBJ2-7; D perhaps matches TRBD1 (6 bases). Germline V gene sequence: CDR1 SGHRS, CDR2 YFSETQ. The ends were cut back, 4 bases at V and 1 base at J, with 18 bases in the middle. The CDR3 totals 16 residues. The CDR3 sequence: CASSQDRQASSYEQYF. The CDR3 DNA sequence: TGCGCCAGCAGCCAAGATCGACAGGCGTCATCCTACGAGCAGTACTTC.

This chain joins TRBV7-2 and TRBJ2-1, with D maybe TRBD1 (6 bases). The ends were cut back, 1 base at V and 0 bases at J, with 13 bases in the middle. The CDR3 loop spans 17 amino acids. Germline V gene sequence: CDR1 SGHTA, CDR2 FQGNSA. The CDR3 is CASSLVWLGGSYNEQFF. CDR3 in DNA: TGTGCCAGCAGCTTAGTTTGGTTAGGGGGCTCCTACAATGAGCAGTTCTTC. Filled out from reference TRBV7-2 and TRBJ2-1, the complete variable domain reads GAGVSQSPSNKVTEKGKDVELRCDPISGHTALYWYRQSLGQGLEFLIYFQGNSAPDKSGLPSDRFSAERTGGSVSTLTIQRTQQEDSAVYLCASSLVWLGGSYNEQFFGPGTRLTVL.

The rearrangement uses TRBV4-3 and TRBJ1-1; a possible D gene is TRBD1 (5 bases). The CDR3 sequence is 15 residues long. Trimming removed 8 bases from V and 0 bases from J, with 16 bases in between. Per germline, CDR1 LGHNA and CDR2 YSLEER. In DNA, the CDR3 is TGCGCCAGCCGAGGACATCTCGCCCTGAACACTGAAGCTTTCTTT. This gives the protein CASRGHLALNTEAFF.

This sequence joins TRBV19 and TRBJ1-6; 7 nucleotides align to TRBD1. Germline lookup yields CDR1 LNHDA and CDR2 SQIVND (reference sequence). The CDR3 consists of 15 residues. V shed 1 base and J 6 bases; nucleotides not matched to a gene: 3. The CDR3 nucleotides read TGTGCCAGTAGTATAGGTGGGACAGCTAATTCACCCCTCCACTTT. This sequence encodes CASSIGGTANSPLHF.

Only one count was recorded for this clone. CDR3 protein: CASSRDRTAPNEKLFF. The CDR3 region has the DNA TGTGCCAGCAGCCGGGACAGGACCGCCCCTAATGAAAAACTGTTTTTT. The chain employs TRBV27 and TRBJ1-4; TRBD1 matches 8 bases. The CDR3 loop spans 16 amino acids. Germline CDR1 MNHEY, CDR2 SMNVEV (reference sequence). V shed 6 bases, J shed 3 bases, and the junction held 9 bases outside the gene matches. The entire variable domain, with the rest obtained from reference TRBV27 and TRBJ1-4, is as follows: EAQVTQNPRYLITVTGKKLTVTCSQNMNHEYMSWYRQDPGLGLRQIYYSMNVEVTDKGDVPEGYKVSRKEKRNFPLILESPSPNQTSLYFCASSRDRTAPNEKLFFGSGTQLSVL.

The chain employs TRBV7-9 and TRBJ1-2; no firm D call. The CDR3 runs 14 residues. The V end was cut by 6 bases, the J end by 2 bases, with 13 bases between. CDR1 SEHNR and CDR2 FQNEAQ come from the germline V gene (reference sequence). CDR3 DNA sequence: TGTGCCAGCAGTCCAAGAGGCACCAACTATGGCTACACCTTC. It codes for CASSPRGTNYGYTF.

This clone was found a few times. The chain links TRBV4-3 to TRBJ1-2, with 8 positions matching TRBD1. Losses at the gene ends were 0 bases for V and 7 bases for J; bases not matched to a gene: 7. CDR3 size: 15 residues. Germline assignment: CDR1 LGHNA and CDR2 YSLEER. The CDR3 nucleotides read TGCGCCAGCAGCCAAGATCGACAGGGGCTTCGTGGCTACACCTTC. Translating gives CASSQDRQGLRGYTF.

This chain uses TRBV7-9 with TRBJ2-4; TRBD1 matches 8 bases. There are 17 residues in the CDR3. CDR1 and CDR2 from the germline V gene are SEHNR and FQNEAQ (reference sequence). With V trimmed by 3 bases and J by 3 bases, 10 bases remained unmatched. The CDR3 nucleotides read TGTGCCAGCAGCTTGAGTACAGGGGGTACTGGCAAAAACATTCAGTACTTC. It codes for CASSLSTGGTGKNIQYF.

The rearrangement links TRBV6-4 to TRBJ2-5; 7 bases agree with TRBD2. The junction had 9 bases not matched to a gene; V was cut back by 3 bases and J by 2 bases. Germline-derived CDR1 and CDR2 are MRHNA and SNTAGT. The length of the CDR3 is 16 residues. The DNA of the CDR3 is TGTGCCAGCAGTGAAGTTGGGGGGGGAGGACAAGAGACCCAGTACTTC. Translation gives CASSEVGGGGQETQYF.

CDR3 sequence reads: CASSYETGGARHEQYF. CDR3 nucleotide sequence: TGTGCCAGCAGTTACGAAACAGGGGGCGCGAGGCACGAGCAGTACTTC. This chain connects TRBV6-2 or TRBV6-3 to TRBJ2-7, with 9 bases fitting TRBD1. CDR1 MNHEY and CDR2 SVGEGT come from the germline V gene. The CDR3 has 16 amino acids. V gave up 2 bases and J gave up 5 bases; unmatched junction bases: 10.

The chain combines TRBV28 with TRBJ2-3; 10 bases line up with TRBD2. CDR3 size: 17 residues. CDR1 and CDR2 from the germline V gene are MDHEN and SYDVKM. The V segment lost 5 bases and the J segment 2 bases; nucleotides outside the gene matches: 10. The CDR3 DNA follows: TGTGCCAGCAGTCCATATTCTAGCGGGAGCCTCACAGATACGCAGTATTTT. Translating gives CASSPYSSGSLTDTQYF. Combining the CDR3 with reference TRBV28 and TRBJ2-3 gives the whole variable domain DVKVTQSSRYLVKRTGEKVFLECVQDMDHENMFWYRQDPGLGLRLIYFSYDVKMKEKGDIPEGYSVSREKKERFSLILESASTNQTSMYLCASSPYSSGSLTDTQYFGPGTRLTVL.

The rearrangement uses TRBV19 and TRBJ2-3; tentatively, D is TRBD1 (6 bases). Per germline, CDR1 LNHDA and CDR2 SQIVND (reference sequence). Trimming removed 4 bases at V and 2 bases at J, with 10 bases between. The CDR3 consists of 14 residues. CDR3 region: CASSTGAHTDTQYF. DNA of the CDR3: TGTGCCAGTAGTACAGGGGCCCACACAGATACGCAGTATTTT. Full variable domain (missing parts from reference TRBV19 and TRBJ2-3): DGGITQSPKYLFRKEGQNVTLSCEQNLNHDAMYWYRQDPGQGLRLIYYSQIVNDFQKGDIAEGYSVSREKKESFPLTVTSAQKNPTAFYLCASSTGAHTDTQYFGPGTRLTVL.

This sequence joins TRBV19 and TRBJ2-4; possibly TRBD2 for D (5 bases). From germline, CDR1 is LNHDA and CDR2 SQIVND (reference sequence). The CDR3 is 13 amino acids. The V end was cut by 3 bases, the J end by 8 bases, with 11 bases between. This CDR3 reads CASSMRVEDIQYF. CDR3 DNA sequence: TGTGCCAGTAGTATGCGGGTTGAGGACATTCAGTACTTC.

This chain joins TRBV18 and TRBJ2-2; 7 bases match TRBD1. The trim removed 4 bases at V and 5 bases at J, leaving 13 bases unmatched. The CDR3 extends over 17 amino acids. CDR1 and CDR2 (germline): KGHSH, LQKENI. CDR3 loop: CASSRSPTGRGTGELFF. The CDR3 nucleotides read TGTGCCAGCTCACGAAGTCCGACAGGGCGAGGAACCGGGGAGCTGTTTTTT.

The chain has TRBV6-5 and TRBJ1-5; D gene uncertain. The CDR3 loop spans 13 amino acids. Between the trimmed V and J ends, which lost 6 bases and 1 base, there was a span of 7 bases. Germline V gives CDR1 MNHEY, CDR2 SVGAGI. This CDR3 is CASREVSNQPQHF. CDR3 nucleotide sequence: TGTGCCAGCAGGGAGGTAAGCAATCAGCCCCAGCATTTT.

V is TRBV29-1 and J is TRBJ2-3; TRBD2 matches at 7 bases. Germline lookup yields CDR1 SQVTM and CDR2 ANQGSEA. CDR3 length: 15 residues. The trim removed 1 base at V and 1 base at J, leaving 5 bases unmatched. The CDR3 region has the DNA TGCAGCGTTGAAGGGACTAGAAGAGGCACAGATACGCAGTATTTT. Translation: CSVEGTRRGTDTQYF.

The V and J genes are TRBV7-2 and TRBJ2-7; 7 nucleotides align to TRBD1. The V gene end was trimmed by 5 bases and the J gene end by 1 base; junction bases not matched to a gene: 11. The CDR3 is 16 amino acids. Germline loops: CDR1 SGHTA, CDR2 FQGNSA. DNA for the CDR3: TGTGCCAGCAGCACAAGACAGGGCCTCCCTTCCTACGAGCAGTACTTC. It translates to CASSTRQGLPSYEQYF.

This chain links TRBV6-2 or TRBV6-3 with TRBJ1-5; 7 nucleotides align to TRBD1. The ends lost 2 bases at V and 0 bases at J; junction bases unmatched: 10. Germline CDR1 is MNHEY and CDR2 is SVGEGT. The CDR3 spans 18 residues. The CDR3 loop is CASSYASSGGYSNQPQHF. CDR3 nucleotide sequence: TGTGCCAGCAGTTACGCATCTTCAGGGGGTTATAGCAATCAGCCCCAGCATTTT.

The V call is TRBV28, the J call TRBJ2-5; 11 nucleotides match TRBD1. Germline V gene lookup returns CDR1 MDHEN and CDR2 SYDVKM. V lost 10 bases and J lost 5; bases outside the gene matches: 12. The CDR3 has 15 amino acids. Written as DNA, the CDR3 is TGTGCCACCTCTAGGACAGGGGGCATAGTCGAGACCCAGTACTTC. This gives the protein CATSRTGGIVETQYF.

V usage is TRBV2 and J usage is TRBJ2-3, with D possibly TRBD2 on 5 matching bases. CDR3 length: 13 residues. CDR1 is SNHLY and CDR2 is FYNNEI in the germline V gene. With 4 bases removed from V and 6 bases from J, the gap between germline ends came to 11 bases. CDR3 loop: CASSGVPGDTQYF. CDR3 coding DNA: TGTGCCAGCAGTGGGGTCCCGGGGGATACGCAGTATTTT. The full variable domain, rest sourced from reference TRBV2 and TRBJ2-3, is EPEVTQTPSHQVTQMGQEVILRCVPISNHLYFYWYRQILGQKVEFLVSFYNNEISEKSEIFDDQFSVERPDGSNFTLKIRSTKLEDSAMYFCASSGVPGDTQYFGPGTRLTVL.

This clone has more than one count but fewer than ten. The chain is built from TRBV6-6 and TRBJ1-5; unclear D gene. Germline V gene lookup returns CDR1 MNHNY and CDR2 SVGAGI (reference sequence). The CDR3 runs 15 residues. Trimming shortened V by 6 bases and J by 0 bases, and 12 bases separated the two germline ends. CDR3 protein: CASRAYRSSNQPQHF. The CDR3 DNA reads as TGTGCCAGCAGGGCCTACAGATCTAGCAATCAGCCCCAGCATTTT.

This clone was detected a few times. The chain uses TRBV4-2 and TRBJ2-7, with 7 bases that match TRBD1. The V gene's germline CDR1 is LGHNA and CDR2 YNFKEQ. The CDR3 loop spans 14 amino acids. J lost 1 base, V lost 5 bases, and 5 bases had no gene match. CDR3 DNA sequence: TGTGCCAGCAGCTTCGGGACAGCTTCCTACGAGCAGTACTTC. It encodes CASSFGTASYEQYF.

The V and J genes are TRBV6-5 and TRBJ2-1, with D perhaps TRBD2 (7 bases). The CDR3 covers 15 residues. The V end was cut by 8 bases, the J end by 5 bases, with 19 bases between. Germline CDR1 and CDR2: MNHEY and SVGAGI. The CDR3 reads CASVGGGGAHNEQFF. The CDR3 nucleotides are TGTGCCAGCGTGGGTGGGGGGGGCGCCCACAATGAGCAGTTCTTC.

V usage is TRBV6-5 and J usage is TRBJ2-1; the D gene is possibly TRBD2 (6 bases). The CDR3 spans 16 residues. Germline V gene lookup returns CDR1 MNHEY and CDR2 SVGAGI. The V and J ends lost 4 bases and 2 bases respectively, with 15 bases between them. The CDR3 DNA is TGTGCCAGCAGTTCCTTAGCGGTCGCCACCTACAATGAGCAGTTCTTC. Amino acids: CASSSLAVATYNEQFF.

The chain couples TRBV7-2 to TRBJ2-5; 8 bases fit TRBD1. V lost 5 bases to trimming and J lost 5 bases; unmatched junction nucleotides: 4. The germline gives CDR1 SGHTA, CDR2 FQGNSA. The CDR3 length is 13 residues. As DNA, the CDR3 is TGTGCCAGCAGCCGACAGGGGCGGGAGACCCAGTACTTC. Amino acid sequence: CASSRQGRETQYF.

The chain is built from TRBV12-3 or TRBV12-4 and TRBJ2-1; D uncertain. There are 12 residues in the CDR3. V shed 7 bases and J shed 9 bases, with 13 bases lying between them. The CDR3 loop reads CASNSNDGEQFF. The CDR3 bases are TGTGCCAGCAACTCAAATGATGGTGAGCAGTTCTTC.

The chain links TRBV19 to TRBJ1-5, with D unresolved. CDR1 LNHDA and CDR2 SQIVND come from the germline V gene (reference sequence). The CDR3 sequence is 18 residues long. V lost 7 bases and J 1 base, leaving 23 bases between the germline ends. This chain's CDR3 is CASTETPAGPGSNQPQHF. CDR3 nucleotide sequence: TGTGCCAGTACGGAAACACCCGCCGGGCCGGGGAGCAATCAGCCCCAGCATTTT.

This chain uses TRBV11-2 with TRBJ2-1; TRBD2 is a possible D gene (5 bases). The germline V gene encodes CDR1 SGHAT and CDR2 FQNNGV. The CDR3 spans 13 residues. The ends were cut back, 8 bases at V and 6 bases at J, with 14 bases in the middle. As DNA, the CDR3 is TGTGCCAGCTCCCCTAGGAGGCCCAATGAGCAGTTCTTC. Its translation is CASSPRRPNEQFF.

The chain joins TRBV30 to TRBJ1-6; D is uncertain. Trimming removed 6 bases at V and 8 bases at J, with 8 bases between. Per the germline V gene, CDR1 is GTSNPN and CDR2 is SVGIG (reference sequence). This CDR3 is built from 11 residues. DNA of the CDR3: TGTGCCTGTAGACTCGATTCACCCCTCCACTTT. Translation gives CACRLDSPLHF.